The following is a TCR beta chain sequence with its context. What it recognizes is unknown. The germline V gene encodes CDR1 SGHRS and CDR2 YFSETQ. The CDR3 covers 13 residues. Trimming removed 0 bases from V and 9 bases from J, with 7 bases in between. Excluded were patients having autoimmune disease history or systemic immunosuppression. Sampled blood was obtained at baseline, cycle 4 day 1, and cycle 7 day 1. The sample originates from a study of OX40 agonist ivuxolimab in advanced cancers. As for the study in general: Ivuxolimab, which is an agonistic anti-OX40 (CD134) antibody, was administered to the patients.

Study findings and constraints: What antigens the expanded peripheral T cells recognized was never established.

TCRdb's table, derived via immunoSEQ multiplex PCR, lists solely in-frame clones and lacks some. This sample has 65,000 to 90,000 clones; roughly 78% occur once, and the top ten carry approximately 5.1%. V gene TRBV5-1 combines with J gene TRBJ1-6; D unclear. The source is an adult with an advanced solid tumor such as melanoma, head and neck, liver or kidney cancer. Here the sequenced sample was CD4+ or CD8+ T cells sorted from blood, taken in a trial of the OX40 agonist ivuxolimab. The CDR3 bases are TGCGCCAGCAGCTTGGAGGATTCTTCACCCCTCCACTTT. Its protein product is CASSLEDSSPLHF.